This T cell receptor beta chain was found in a study of cytomegalovirus exposure and HLA in healthy donors. Whole-study results and caveats: A few chains linked to CMV were shown in vitro to be specific for CMV antigens. It was reported that the classifier diagnosed cytomegalovirus status with high specificity and sensitivity in both the original and validation cohorts. Highest at DRB1 and lowest at HLA-C, TCR association rates differed among HLA loci in a later analysis. When analyzed later, a missense DCLRE1C variant was found to be linked to TCR beta V- and J-gene trimming.

Concerning this clone itself: Antigen specificity is unknown.

The primer mix had 60 Vbeta and 13 Jbeta primers. Sequencing used immunoSEQ multiplex PCR; TCRdb keeps in-frame clones, though not all of them. The sample contains 250,000 to 350,000 clones, 86% of which appear only once. CDR1 is LGHNA, CDR2 YSLEER, per germline. The CDR3 spans 16 residues. With 1 base removed from V and 6 bases from J, the gap between germline ends came to 15 bases. The sample taken for sequencing was PBMCs. V and J are TRBV4-3 and TRBJ2-2; D possibly corresponds to TRBD1 (5 bases). This receptor was obtained from a man between 40 and 49 years old in good health and CMV-seropositive. CDR3 sequence (DNA): TGCGCCAGCAGCCAAGGAACCGGTGGGGCATCCGGGGAGCTGTTTTTT. Translation: CASSQGTGGASGELFF.